Listed below are T cell receptor beta chains from one sample, sequenced in a study of cytomegalovirus exposure and HLA in healthy donors. Here immunoSEQ multiplex PCR was the method, and the copy in TCRdb shows in-frame clones only, minus some. Counted here are about 120,000 clones, over 60% occurring once; the ten biggest clones make up around 2.7%. The sequencing sample was made of PBMCs. These receptors originate from a woman aged 40 to 55 in good health and CMV-seropositive. Both conserved end residues are part of each CDR3. A D gene is named only where the DNA matches it firmly. Part of the rows lack a size; the others show once, few, many or a class for expanded clones.

16,NA,TRBV11-2,TRBJ1-2,NA,CASSPHRGKTPYGYTF,TGTGCCAGCAGCCCGCACCGCGGGAAGACCCCCTATGGCTACACCTTC
16,NA,TRBV5-1,TRBJ2-3,NA,CASTPLGGAATDTQYF,TGCGCCAGCACCCCGCTAGGGGGGGCAGCAACAGATACGCAGTATTTT
13,NA,TRBV7-8,TRBJ2-3,NA,CASRTASSDTQYF,TGTGCCAGCCGCACCGCCTCTAGCGATACGCAGTATTTT
12,NA,TRBV6-6,TRBJ2-7,NA,CASSPGAKEQYF,TGTGCCAGCAGTCCGGGAGCAAAAGAGCAGTACTTC
16,TRBD1,TRBV7-9,TRBJ1-1,NA,CASSLRPLQGSTEAFF,TGTGCCAGCAGCTTAAGGCCGTTACAGGGGAGCACTGAAGCTTTCTTT
13,NA,TRBV5-6,TRBJ2-7,NA,CASSSGGSYEQYF,TGTGCCAGCAGCTCGGGGGGCTCATACGAGCAGTACTTC
15,NA,TRBV5-1,TRBJ2-5,NA,CASSQRTTPQETQYF,TGCGCCAGCAGCCAACGGACTACACCGCAAGAGACCCAGTACTTC
14,NA,TRBV11-2,TRBJ2-3,NA,CASSLEWGGDMQYF,TGTGCCAGCAGCTTAGAATGGGGAGGCGATATGCAGTATTTT
16,NA,TRBV5-1,TRBJ1-3,NA,CASSLTRGISGNTIYF,TGCGCCAGCAGCTTGACTCGGGGGATCTCTGGAAACACCATATATTTT
14,NA,TRBV21-1,TRBJ2-7,few,CASTNRAGNYEQYF,TGTGCCAGCACTAACCGGGCAGGGAACTACGAGCAGTACTTC
17,TRBD1,TRBV18,TRBJ1-4,NA,CASSRGQGPATNEKLFF,TGTGCCAGCTCACGGGGACAGGGACCTGCAACTAATGAAAAACTGTTTTTT
15,NA,TRBV19,TRBJ1-2,NA,CATREGLVESYGYTF,TGTGCCACGCGGGAGGGGCTCGTCGAGAGCTATGGCTACACCTTC
14,TRBD1,TRBV7-6,TRBJ1-1,NA,CASSRQGAGTEAFF,TGTGCCAGCAGCCGGCAGGGGGCCGGCACTGAAGCTTTCTTT
16,TRBD2,TRBV7-6,TRBJ2-3,NA,CASSLAPSGGTDTQYF,TGTGCCAGCAGCTTAGCGCCAAGCGGGGGCACGGATACGCAGTATTTT
15,TRBD2,TRBV7-8,TRBJ2-7,NA,CASSPRTSGSYEQYF,TGTGCCAGCAGCCCCCGGACTAGCGGGAGCTACGAGCAGTACTTC
14,NA,TRBV7-3,TRBJ1-1,once,CASSLAGLDTEAFF,TGTGCCAGCAGCTTGGCGGGTTTGGACACTGAAGCTTTCTTT
13,NA,TRBV11-2,TRBJ1-2,NA,CASSVGQNYGYTF,TGTGCCAGCAGCGTAGGACAGAACTATGGCTACACCTTC
11,NA,TRBV7-2,TRBJ1-2,NA,CASSSSYGYTF,TGTGCCAGCAGCTCCTCCTATGGCTACACCTTC
14,NA,TRBV6-5,TRBJ2-1,NA,CASSYFRGWDEQFF,TGTGCCAGCAGTTACTTCCGGGGATGGGATGAGCAGTTCTTC
14,NA,TRBV7-2,TRBJ2-5,NA,CASSFGGTQETQYF,TGTGCCAGCAGCTTCGGCGGGACCCAAGAGACCCAGTACTTC
15,TRBD2,TRBV5-4,TRBJ2-2,NA,CASSTAGVATGELFF,TGTGCCAGCAGCACCGCGGGGGTCGCCACCGGGGAGCTGTTTTTT
16,NA,TRBV6-5,TRBJ1-2,NA,CASSYLLSRRGNGYTF,TGTGCCAGCAGTTACCTTCTCTCCCGCCGGGGAAATGGCTACACCTTC
14,TRBD1,TRBV27,TRBJ2-7,NA,CASSGTGGSYEQYF,TGTGCCAGCAGTGGGACAGGGGGATCCTACGAGCAGTACTTC
13,TRBD1,TRBV7-6,TRBJ1-2,NA,CASSPTGNYGYTF,TGTGCCAGCAGCCCGACAGGGAACTATGGCTACACCTTC
14,NA,TRBV5-4,TRBJ1-1,NA,CASSSSGVATEAFF,TGTGCCAGCAGCTCCTCCGGAGTCGCCACTGAAGCTTTCTTT
15,NA,TRBV9,TRBJ2-5,few,CASSVGHTRAETQYF,TGTGCCAGCAGCGTAGGGCATACTAGGGCAGAGACCCAGTACTTC
14,NA,TRBV11-2,TRBJ2-7,NA,CASSLPAGQYEQYF,TGTGCCAGCAGCTTACCCGCGGGCCAGTACGAGCAGTACTTC
14,TRBD1,TRBV4-3,TRBJ1-2,NA,CASSLGQGGVGYTF,TGCGCCAGCAGCCTTGGACAGGGAGGGGTAGGCTACACCTTC
17,TRBD2,TRBV4-1,TRBJ2-1,NA,CASSQPYPLGLADEQFF,TGCGCCAGCAGCCAACCCTATCCGCTGGGACTAGCGGATGAGCAGTTCTTC
13,NA,TRBV6-1,TRBJ2-1,NA,CASSEQTYNEQFF,TGTGCCAGCAGTGAGCAGACATACAATGAGCAGTTCTTC
18,TRBD2,TRBV19,TRBJ2-6,NA,CASRRTSGGLTGANVLTF,TGTGCCAGTAGGCGGACTAGCGGGGGGCTTACTGGGGCCAACGTCCTGACTTTC
14,NA,TRBV5-1,TRBJ1-1,NA,CASSLGTGPKVAFF,TGCGCCAGCAGCTTGGGCACAGGGCCCAAGGTGGCTTTCTTT
13,TRBD2,TRBV6-1,TRBJ2-1,NA,CASREGGDNEQFF,TGTGCCAGCCGGGAGGGCGGCGACAATGAGCAGTTCTTC
13,NA,TRBV19,TRBJ2-5,once,CASSLGTQETQYF,TGTGCCAGTAGTCTGGGCACACAAGAGACCCAGTACTTC
13,NA,TRBV19,TRBJ2-3,NA,CASKGWEADTQYF,TGTGCCAGTAAGGGGTGGGAGGCAGATACGCAGTATTTT
12,NA,TRBV6-1,TRBJ1-5,NA,CASGDTNQPQHF,TGTGCCAGCGGGGACACTAATCAGCCCCAGCATTTT
15,NA,TRBV13,TRBJ1-3,NA,CASSLGQSSGNTIYF,TGTGCCAGCAGCCTAGGACAGTCCTCTGGAAACACCATATATTTT
16,NA,TRBV7-6,TRBJ1-4,NA,CASSFPFDLGGEKLFF,TGTGCCAGCAGTTTTCCTTTTGACCTAGGGGGTGAAAAACTGTTTTTT
13,TRBD1,TRBV2,TRBJ1-2,NA,CAGRLDREGGYTF,TGTGCCGGCAGGTTGGACAGGGAGGGCGGCTACACCTTC
15,TRBD2,TRBV4-1,TRBJ2-4,NA,CASRTVLAVKNIQYF,TGCGCCAGCAGGACGGTCCTAGCGGTTAAAAACATTCAGTACTTC
13,TRBD1,TRBV6-1,TRBJ1-2,NA,CASSVDRGNGYTF,TGTGCCAGCAGCGTAGACAGGGGGAATGGCTACACCTTC
18,TRBD1,TRBV7-2,TRBJ1-2,NA,CASSLAAFRGPLVGGYTF,TGTGCCAGCAGCTTAGCTGCCTTCAGGGGGCCGCTCGTGGGGGGCTACACCTTC
13,NA,TRBV27,TRBJ1-2,NA,CATYSNGNYGYTF,TGTGCCACGTACAGTAATGGAAACTATGGCTACACCTTC
12,NA,TRBV6-6,TRBJ2-3,once,CASSPRTDTQYF,TGTGCCAGCAGCCCGAGAACAGATACGCAGTATTTT
12,NA,TRBV21-1,TRBJ1-6,NA,CASSKCSPPLHF,TGTGCCAGCAGCAAATGTAGTCCACCCCTCCACTTT
17,TRBD2,TRBV4-2,TRBJ2-3,NA,CASSQPIAGRATDTQYF,TGTGCCAGCAGCCAACCGATTGCCGGGAGGGCCACAGATACGCAGTATTTT
15,TRBD2,TRBV7-2,TRBJ2-1,NA,CASSRLKAGGPAPFF,TGTGCCAGCAGCCGCTTAAAAGCGGGGGGCCCCGCCCCGTTCTTC
15,NA,TRBV10-3,TRBJ2-5,NA,CAISESSRRGETQYF,TGTGCCATCAGTGAGTCATCGAGGAGGGGAGAGACCCAGTACTTC
13,NA,TRBV7-9,TRBJ2-7,NA,CASSLARDRRWYF,TGTGCCAGCAGCTTAGCGCGGGATCGGAGGTGGTACTTC
15,TRBD2,TRBV28,TRBJ2-3,NA,CASSTGTSGTDTQYF,TGTGCCAGCAGCACGGGGACTAGCGGCACAGATACGCAGTATTTT
15,TRBD2,TRBV27,TRBJ2-7,few,CASSSSAGSSYEQYF,TGTGCCAGCAGTTCTTCAGCGGGAAGCTCCTACGAGCAGTACTTC